This entry concerns a single TCR beta chain. This sample is part of a study of blood T cell repertoires in COVID-19. Across the whole study: Italy, Spain and the United States were the sources of the convalescent and acute COVID-19 samples. PBMCs, B-cell-depleted T cells, or T cells provided the cDNA or gDNA that made up the material.

This CDR3 is built from 15 residues. The V end was cut by 4 bases, the J end by 5 bases, with 15 bases between. The germline gives CDR1 SGDLS, CDR2 YYNGEE. Original handling: The authors estimated nucleated cell counts from reference gene primer amplification. The method was immunoSEQ multiplex PCR; TCRdb's version includes in-frame clones alone and lacks a portion of them. V, J and clone size were drawn from that table, and D and trimming were deduced from the DNA. The sample has about 340,000 clones; around 83% are singletons. The V and J genes are TRBV9 and TRBJ2-2, with D possibly being TRBD2 (6 bases). The sample was peripheral blood. The sequence came from a man younger than 45 with active or convalescent COVID-19. Written as DNA, the CDR3 is TGTGCCAGCAGCCAACAAGCTAGCGTTACCGGGGAGCTGTTTTTT. It yields the protein CASSQQASVTGELFF.